This is a list of T cell receptor beta chains from one sample in a study of CD8 T cells in Susac syndrome. TCRdb recomputed calls from the immunoSEQ multiplex PCR reads with MiXCR, one row per CDR3 protein. The table shows over 100,000 distinct CDR3 sequences, with roughly 95% occurring only once. Sequencing was done on a sample of CD4+ T cells from PBMCs. These receptors were taken from a human donor in good health. Both conserved end residues are part of each CDR3. A D gene is named only where the DNA matches it firmly. Rows give clone size only sometimes, using once, few, many, or a class for an expanded clone.

V	J	D	size	DNA	CDR3
TRBV25-1	TRBJ1-1	-	-	TGTGCCAGCAGTGAATTGCGGGGCACTGAAGCTTTCTTT	CASSELRGTEAFF
TRBV3-1	TRBJ1-1	TRBD1	-	TGTGCCAGCAGCCAAATGACAGGGGCGATGGCTTTCTTT	CASSQMTGAMAFF
TRBV24-1	TRBJ2-2	-	-	TGTGCCACCAAAGACCAAAACACCGGGGAGCTGTTTTTT	CATKDQNTGELFF
TRBV2	TRBJ2-1	-	-	TGTGCCAGCAGGCTACGTCAGAGGGTCGACGATGAGCAGTTCTTC	CASRLRQRVDDEQFF
TRBV5-1	TRBJ1-2	-	-	TGCGCCAGCAGCTTGGGCCCAAACTATGGCTACACCTTC	CASSLGPNYGYTF
TRBV5-1	TRBJ2-5	-	once	TGCGCCAGCAGCTTGTCCGCGGGATTAGAGACCCAGTACTTC	CASSLSAGLETQYF
TRBV10-3	TRBJ2-1	TRBD2	once	TGTGCCACCACGCTAGCGGGAGTATTGAATGAGCAGTTCTTC	CATTLAGVLNEQFF
TRBV3-1	TRBJ2-1	-	-	TGTGCCAGCAGCCAAGATACTCACGGTTTTCGGCAGTTCTTC	CASSQDTHGFRQFF
TRBV7-2	TRBJ2-4	-	-	TGTGCCAGCAGCTTAGGAAGCGTAGCCAAAAACATTCAGTACTTC	CASSLGSVAKNIQYF
TRBV7-2	TRBJ1-2	-	-	TGTGCCAGCAGCTTATCGAGAGCACTAGACTATGGCTACACCTTC	CASSLSRALDYGYTF
TRBV6-1	TRBJ2-3	-	-	TGTGCCAGCAGTGATCCCCCAGGGCGGAGTGCAGATACGCAGTATTTT	CASSDPPGRSADTQYF
TRBV3-1	TRBJ1-2	-	-	TGTGCCAGCAGCCCTCAAGGGATCCGCTATGGCTACACCTTC	CASSPQGIRYGYTF
TRBV12-3/TRBV12-4	TRBJ2-7	-	-	TGTGCCAGCAGTCCGGGGACTCCGCCGGAGCAGTACTTC	CASSPGTPPEQYF
TRBV3-1	TRBJ1-6	-	-	TGTGCCAGCAGCCCATTGGGGGGAAGGGGTAATTCACCCCTCCACTTT	CASSPLGGRGNSPLHF
TRBV6-5	TRBJ2-2	-	-	TGTGCCAGCAGTTTCCGAGGGAGGAACACCGGGGAGCTGTTTTTT	CASSFRGRNTGELFF
TRBV6-6	TRBJ1-2	-	-	TGTGCCAGCAGCCCGGGAGCTAACTATGGCTACACCTTC	CASSPGANYGYTF
TRBV5-1	TRBJ2-4	-	-	TGCGCCAGCAGCTCGGGGGAAAACATTCAGTACTTC	CASSSGENIQYF
TRBV6-1	TRBJ2-1	-	-	TGTGCCAGCAGTGAAATCGGGAAAAGTGGAGTAAGGCAGTTCTTC	CASSEIGKSGVRQFF
TRBV4-2	TRBJ2-1	-	-	TGTGCCAGCAGCCCCACCGGAGGGGCCGGCTCCTACAATGAGCAGTTCTTC	CASSPTGGAGSYNEQFF
TRBV29-1	TRBJ1-2	-	-	TGCAGCGCCGGACGGGACGGAAACTATGGCTACACCTTC	CSAGRDGNYGYTF
TRBV7-2	TRBJ2-7	-	-	TGTGCCAGCAGCTTATACAGCTCCTACGAGCAGTACTTC	CASSLYSSYEQYF
TRBV18	TRBJ1-5	-	few	TGTGCCAGCTCACCAGGGGGATCGAATCAGCCCCAGCATTTT	CASSPGGSNQPQHF
TRBV5-6	TRBJ2-6	-	-	TGTGCCAGCAGCACGACCGTCGTAGCGGGGGCCAACGTCCTGACTTTC	CASSTTVVAGANVLTF
TRBV20-1	TRBJ2-7	-	-	TGCAGTGCTCCCCCGGCAAACCTACGCAAGCAGTACTTC	CSAPPANLRKQYF
TRBV18	TRBJ2-2	-	-	TGTGCCAGCTCTTCGTATGCGAACACCGGGGAGCTGTTTTTT	CASSSYANTGELFF
TRBV28	TRBJ2-5	TRBD2	-	TGTGCCAGCAGTCCCACGGCGGGGGTTCGAGAGACCCAGTACTTC	CASSPTAGVRETQYF
TRBV12-3/TRBV12-4	TRBJ2-7	-	-	TGTGCCAGCGCATTGTCTAACGAGCAGTACTTC	CASALSNEQYF
TRBV28	TRBJ2-7	TRBD2	-	TGTGCCAGCAACCCCTCCGGGACTAGCGGGAAATACGAGCAGTACTTC	CASNPSGTSGKYEQYF
TRBV20-1	TRBJ2-1	-	-	TGCAGTGCTTTAGCGGAGACCTCCTACAATGAGCAGTTCTTC	CSALAETSYNEQFF
TRBV15	TRBJ1-6	TRBD1	-	TGTGCCACCAGCAGAGGGGGACAGGGCAAACCCGGGGGAAATTCACCCCTCCACTTT	CATSRGGQGKPGGNSPLHF
TRBV7-3	TRBJ2-2	-	-	TGTGCCAGCAGCGCAGGGACAAAGACCGGGGAGCTGTTTTTT	CASSAGTKTGELFF
TRBV7-2	TRBJ2-7	-	-	TGTGCCAGCAGCTTAGATCGTGGCGCCTACGAGCAGTACTTC	CASSLDRGAYEQYF
TRBV20-1	TRBJ2-2	TRBD2	-	TGCAGTGCTAAGCGGGATAGTAACACCGGGGAGCTGTTTTTT	CSAKRDSNTGELFF
TRBV11-3	TRBJ2-5	TRBD2	-	TGTGCCAGCAGCTTCCTAGCGGGAGGGATGGGTGAGACCCAGTACTTC	CASSFLAGGMGETQYF
TRBV12-3/TRBV12-4	TRBJ2-3	TRBD1	-	TGTGCCAGCAGGAACAGGGGGAGTACGCAGTATTTT	CASRNRGSTQYF
TRBV16	TRBJ1-1	-	once	TGTGCCAGCAGCCCCTGGGCGGGTGAAGCTTTCTTT	CASSPWAGEAFF
TRBV15	TRBJ2-5	-	-	TGTGCCACCAGCAGAGATTCACCCCAAGAGACCCAGTACTTC	CATSRDSPQETQYF
TRBV6-2/TRBV6-3	TRBJ2-7	-	-	TGTGCCAGCACGAGGACAGACTACGAGCAGTACTTC	CASTRTDYEQYF
TRBV19	TRBJ2-7	-	-	TGTGCCAGTAGTATGGGCGCAGGGAATTCCTACGAGCAGTACTTC	CASSMGAGNSYEQYF
TRBV6-1	TRBJ2-7	-	once	TGTGCCAGCAGCACTTTCTACGAGCAGTACTTC	CASSTFYEQYF
TRBV2	TRBJ1-3	-	-	TGTGCCAGCAGTGGGGTCGGGATCTCTGGAAACACCATATATTTT	CASSGVGISGNTIYF
TRBV6-6	TRBJ2-6	-	once	TGTGCCAGCAGTTACGAGGGGCAAGGGGCCAACGTCCTGACTTTC	CASSYEGQGANVLTF
TRBV5-6	TRBJ1-1	TRBD1	-	TGTGCCAGCAGCTTGGGGGGACAGCATCCTGAAGCTTTCTTT	CASSLGGQHPEAFF
TRBV27	TRBJ2-5	TRBD1	-	TGTGCCAGCAGCACCGGGACAGGGGGAGTTGAGACCCAGTACTTC	CASSTGTGGVETQYF
TRBV23-1	TRBJ1-3	TRBD1	-	TGCGCCAGCAGTCAATCCGAGGGGGCTGGAGGAAACACCATATATTTT	CASSQSEGAGGNTIYF
TRBV13	TRBJ2-3	-	-	TGTGCCAGCAGCCCCTCCTTCGGACGGGGGTTCACAGATACGCAGTATTTT	CASSPSFGRGFTDTQYF
TRBV12-3/TRBV12-4	TRBJ2-2	TRBD1	-	TGTGCCAGCACCTGGACAGGCGCTTCCGGGGAGCTGTTTTTT	CASTWTGASGELFF